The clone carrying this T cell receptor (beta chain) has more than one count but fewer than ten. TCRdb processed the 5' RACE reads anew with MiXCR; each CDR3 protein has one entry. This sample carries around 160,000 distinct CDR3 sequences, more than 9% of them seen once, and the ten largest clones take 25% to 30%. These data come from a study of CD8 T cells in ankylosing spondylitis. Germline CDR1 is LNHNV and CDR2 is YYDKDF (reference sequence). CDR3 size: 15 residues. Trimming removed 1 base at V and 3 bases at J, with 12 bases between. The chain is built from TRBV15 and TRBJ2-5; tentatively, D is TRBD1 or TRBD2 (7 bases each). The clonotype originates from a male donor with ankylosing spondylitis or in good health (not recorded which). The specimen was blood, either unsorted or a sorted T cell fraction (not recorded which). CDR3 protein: CATSRAGGEEETQYF. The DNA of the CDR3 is TGTGCCACCAGCAGAGCAGGGGGGGAGGAAGAGACCCAGTACTTC.